Included here is one T cell receptor beta chain sequence, with context. Its antigen is still unknown. No clone much larger than this one lies a single base away; base qualities are absent. TCRbeta CDR3 regions were amplified from genomic DNA by means of the immunoSEQ Assay, a bias-controlled multiplex PCR. Per the original workflow: The number of nucleated cells in each sample was estimated by amplification of reference gene primers within the assay. To quantify the absolute abundance of each unique TCRbeta CDR3 rearrangement, sequence reads were collapsed and filtered. For each sample, productive Simpson clonality was calculated by taking the square root of Simpson's diversity index across productive rearrangements. In its TCRdb copy, this immuneACCESS table keeps in-frame sequences only and misses some clones. Where compared with another copy, unresolved V genes explain less than half of these, and the others have no known cause. V, J and clone size derive from that table, while D and trimming were established from the DNA sequence. The sample table holds 110,000 or so clones, of which around 90% were seen once. Jointly, the top ten make up 1.1% of the sample.

The CDR3 numbers 12 residues from cysteine through phenylalanine. Just CDR3 DNA is preserved here, 36 bases in frame from base 1. Trimming removed 4 bases from V and 4 bases from J; the gene matches leave 1 base unexplained. Sequences LGHDT (CDR1) and YNNKEL (CDR2) are obtained from the germline V gene (reference sequence). The data belong to a study of blood T cell repertoires in COVID-19 (dated by TCRdb to 2019 to 2021). At the level of the whole study: Collaborator samples came from the United States, Italy and Spain and covered acute and convalescent phases of COVID-19. The prospective study material was composed of cDNA or gDNA derived from T cells, B-cell-depleted T cells, or PBMCs. Subjects who had been exposed to COVID-19, were actively infected with it, or had recovered from it provided the deeply sampled blood TCRbeta repertoires that made up the dataset. A freely available public database, intended as a resource for researchers studying the immune response to SARS-CoV-2, is where the repertoires were released. Samples were obtained from the ongoing ImmuneRACE study (first 160 participants) and from 1,254 subjects provided by 6 global collaborators. Sample metadata almost always included a de-identified subject ID, COVID-19 status, age in years and sex. Where available, HLA class I and class II types were taken from metadata supplied by the sample provider and were not determined by assay-based typing.

What the study reported, not specific to this receptor: The amount of clinical and demographic metadata varied by source and participant and was provided uncurated.

The collaborating institutions used their own protocols to collect whole blood in K2EDTA tubes. For TCRbeta analysis, collaborators shipped samples as frozen whole blood, isolated PBMCs, or DNA extracted from either of those sample types. The sequence links TRBV3-1 (or the pseudogene TRBV3-2) to TRBJ2-7, and 7 junctional nucleotides match TRBD1. This receptor was obtained from a human donor in a cohort sampled during active COVID-19. The sequencing input was peripheral blood. The base sequence is TGTGCCAGCAGCCTGGGACAGTACGAGCAGTACTTC. It is translated as CASSLGQYEQYF.